This T cell receptor beta chain comes out of a study of T cells in women clearing cervical HPV infection. Across the whole study: Cases' blood sampling followed lesion detection by median about 21 weeks (90 to 200).

On this clone: Its matching antigen is unknown. The sequence runs out 3 residues before the end of the CDR3; the remainder is reconstructed from the germline J gene.

TCRdb's copy holds only in-frame clones and misses some; the assay was immunoSEQ multiplex PCR. This sample lists about 26,000 clones; its ten largest clones have more than 9.5%. General study results and limits: Each sample's T-cell count was unknown, possibly confounding richness. Timing of associations relative to infection is unclear; T-cell subsets were not isolated.

The CDR3 consists of 15 residues. Per the germline V gene, CDR1 is SGHTA and CDR2 is FQGNSA. Sample: blood buffy coat. The chain couples TRBV7-2 to TRBJ2-4, with D possibly matching TRBD2 (7 bases). This TCR was sampled from a woman aged 18 to 75 with a cervical HPV16 infection that either progressed to CIN3+ or cleared (not recorded which). Here the CDR3 reads CASSLSAAGAYGQYF. The part of the CDR3 DNA that was read is TGTGCCAGCAGCTTATCCGCGGCGGGGGCCTATGGT.